This TCR beta chain was identified in a study of cytotoxic CD8 clonotypes in ibrutinib-treated CLL. The CDR3 has 14 amino acids. The germline V gene encodes CDR1 SGHRS and CDR2 YFSETQ. The ends were cut back, 3 bases at V and 1 base at J, with 11 bases in the middle. Profiled with immunoSEQ multiplex PCR; TCRdb holds only in-frame clones, not every one. The repertoire holds 110,000 to 150,000 clones, approximately 89% seen once, with 11% in the top ten. The sequencing here drew on PBMCs, taken after 12 months of ibrutinib treatment. This sequence joins TRBV5-1 and TRBJ2-7; the D gene is possibly TRBD2 (6 bases). The clonotype was recovered from a human donor with chronic lymphocytic leukemia. The CDR3 is CASSWEANSYEQYF. For the CDR3, the DNA is TGCGCCAGCAGCTGGGAGGCAAATTCCTACGAGCAGTACTTC.